Presented here are 29 T cell receptor beta chains from one specimen sequenced in a study of T cell responses to AZD1222 COVID-19 vaccine. Produced via immunoSEQ multiplex PCR; TCRdb's table is partial and in-frame only. The top ten hold roughly 7% of the sample, which has around 130,000 clones, about 94% seen once. The starting material was peripheral blood, obtained on day 0 of AZD1222 vaccination. These receptors were obtained from an adult in good health.

The chain joins TRBV11-1 to TRBJ2-1, with 7 bases identical to TRBD2. V lost 6 bases to trimming and J lost 8 bases; unmatched junction nucleotides: 4. Germline V gene data show CDR1 as SGHAT and CDR2 as FQDESV (reference sequence). The CDR3 consists of 12 residues. The CDR3 loop is CASRAGDYEQFF. The CDR3 DNA reads TGTGCCAGCAGGGCGGGAGACTATGAGCAGTTCTTC.

This chain links TRBV6-1 with TRBJ1-5; D gene ambiguous. Per the germline V gene, CDR1 is MNHNS and CDR2 is SASEGT. CDR3 length: 16 amino acids. Between the trimmed V and J ends, which lost 2 bases and 0 bases, there was a span of 11 bases. The CDR3 DNA reads TGTGCCAGCAGTGAATTCGGAGGCAATAGCAATCAGCCCCAGCATTTT. Its translation: CASSEFGGNSNQPQHF.

CDR3 nucleotide sequence: TGTGCCAGCAGGGCCGGGACTAGCGGGAGGCGCGAGCAGTACTTC. Translating gives CASRAGTSGRREQYF. V gene TRBV6-5 combines with J gene TRBJ2-7; 15 nucleotides line up with TRBD2. Germline assignment: CDR1 MNHEY and CDR2 SVGAGI. The V segment lost 6 bases and the J segment 6 bases; nucleotides outside the gene matches: 6. The CDR3 runs 15 residues.

The chain combines TRBV19 with TRBJ1-1; D gene unclear. Trimming removed 5 bases at V and 1 base at J, with 8 bases between. Looked up from germline, CDR1 is LNHDA and CDR2 is SQIVND (reference sequence). The CDR3 is made up of 13 amino acids. The chain's CDR3 is CASSATANTEAFF. The CDR3 nucleotides are TGTGCCAGTAGTGCCACGGCGAACACTGAAGCTTTCTTT.

This chain joins TRBV2 and TRBJ1-1, with D possibly TRBD1 on 5 matching bases. The ends were cut back, 10 bases at V and 8 bases at J, with 26 bases in the middle. Germline CDR1 SNHLY, CDR2 FYNNEI. The CDR3 length is 15 residues. The CDR3 loop is CAIRREGESLAEAFF. CDR3 nucleotides: TGTGCCATCCGAAGAGAAGGGGAAAGTCTGGCGGAAGCTTTCTTT.

V and J are TRBV28 and TRBJ1-4; D not certain. The germline CDR1 and CDR2 sequences are MDHEN and SYDVKM. CDR3 length: 16 residues. V was trimmed by 2 bases and J by 0 bases, leaving 10 bases between them. The CDR3, as DNA: TGTGCCAGCAGTTTAGGCAGCCTTGCAACTAATGAAAAACTGTTTTTT. Amino acids: CASSLGSLATNEKLFF.

V gene TRBV6-5 combines with J gene TRBJ1-5; the D is unclear. V was clipped by 10 bases and J by 0 bases, with 10 bases between them. CDR1 MNHEY and CDR2 SVGAGI come from the germline V gene. The length of the CDR3 is 13 residues. The CDR3: CATMVDSNQPQHF. CDR3 DNA: TGTGCCACAATGGTCGATAGCAATCAGCCCCAGCATTTT.

In DNA form, the CDR3 reads TGCACCAGCAGCCAAGATTACGGGCCGGGGGATCAGCCCCAGCATTTT. Its protein is CTSSQDYGPGDQPQHF. The chain links TRBV1 to TRBJ1-5. TRBV1 constitutes a pseudogene. The length of the CDR3 is 16 residues.

The chain uses TRBV7-9 and TRBJ1-6, with a tentative D call TRBD1 (6 bases). The CDR3 has 16 amino acids. Trimming stripped 4 bases from V and 10 bases from J, with 20 bases between. Germline lookup yields CDR1 SEHNR and CDR2 FQNEAQ (reference sequence). The CDR3: CASSSLQGAVGSPLHF. CDR3 sequence (DNA): TGTGCCAGCAGCTCTCTACAGGGAGCGGTTGGGTCACCCCTCCACTTT.

This chain joins TRBV6-2 or TRBV6-3 and TRBJ2-7; TRBD2 might be the D (5 bases). The CDR3 is 15 residues long. Germline V lookup: CDR1 MNHEY, CDR2 SVGEGT. V was cut by 0 bases and J by 4 bases, with 13 bases left in between. CDR3 protein: CASSYSPEAVYEQYF. Written as DNA, the CDR3 is TGTGCCAGCAGTTACTCCCCGGAGGCAGTATACGAGCAGTACTTC.

The chain uses TRBV18 and TRBJ1-1, with D tentatively TRBD1 (6 bases). V was clipped by 6 bases and J by 3 bases, with 11 bases between them. Germline assignment: CDR1 KGHSH and CDR2 LQKENI. This CDR3 has 13 residues. The chain's CDR3 is CASSPNRDTEAFF. The CDR3 DNA is TGTGCCAGCTCCCCGAACAGGGACACTGAAGCTTTCTTT. The full variable domain, with the rest looked up from reference TRBV18 and TRBJ1-1, is NAGVMQNPRHLVRRRGQEARLRCSPMKGHSHVYWYRQLPEEGLKFMVYLQKENIIDESGMPKERFSAEFPKEGPSILRIQQVVRGDSAAYFCASSPNRDTEAFFGQGTRLTVV.

The sample holds one count of this clone. V and J are TRBV5-8 and TRBJ2-7, with a weak D call TRBD2 (5 bases). Trimming shortened V by 0 bases and J by 3 bases, and 13 bases separated the two germline ends. The CDR3 loop spans 15 amino acids. Germline values: CDR1 SGHTS, CDR2 YDEGEE. CDR3 amino acids: CASSLAQPGNYEQYF. As DNA, the CDR3 is TGTGCCAGCAGCTTGGCCCAGCCGGGAAACTACGAGCAGTACTTC.

CDR3 coding DNA: TGTGCCAGCTCACCACGATCCGCGGGAAGCACAGATACGCAGTATTTT. Its protein product is CASSPRSAGSTDTQYF. The chain couples TRBV18 to TRBJ2-3; tentative D call: TRBD2 (6 bases). The germline V gene encodes CDR1 KGHSH and CDR2 LQKENI. Deletions cut 1 base from V and 0 bases from J, with 11 bases between. The CDR3 length is 16 residues. Based on the CDR3 plus reference TRBV18 and TRBJ2-3, the full variable domain is NAGVMQNPRHLVRRRGQEARLRCSPMKGHSHVYWYRQLPEEGLKFMVYLQKENIIDESGMPKERFSAEFPKEGPSILRIQQVVRGDSAAYFCASSPRSAGSTDTQYFGPGTRLTVL.

The genes are TRBV6-5 and TRBJ2-1, with unresolved D. Germline V gene lookup returns CDR1 MNHEY and CDR2 SVGAGI. This CDR3 has 13 residues. V was clipped by 0 bases and J by 4 bases, with 4 bases between them. The CDR3 nucleotides are TGTGCCAGCAGTTACTCCGATTACAATGAGCAGTTCTTC. Protein: CASSYSDYNEQFF.

The rearrangement joins TRBV5-1 to TRBJ2-7, with a possible D match to TRBD1 (5 bases). The CDR3 consists of 14 residues. Trimming pared 2 bases from V and 1 base from J, leaving 10 bases between. From germline, CDR1 is SGHRS and CDR2 YFSETQ. CDR3 protein: CASSFLDKSYEQYF. The CDR3 bases are TGCGCCAGCAGCTTTTTGGACAAGTCCTACGAGCAGTACTTC.

This chain uses TRBV30 with TRBJ2-5; the D gene is possibly TRBD2 (5 bases). CDR1 is GTSNPN and CDR2 is SVGIG in the germline V gene (reference sequence). The germline V and J ends were trimmed by 0 bases and 4 bases, with 21 bases remaining between them. The CDR3 sequence is 17 residues long. In DNA form, the CDR3 reads TGTGCCTGGAGTGTATTCAGTTTGGTGGGAGAAGGAGAGACCCAGTACTTC. Amino acid sequence: CAWSVFSLVGEGETQYF.

The gene calls are TRBV21-1 and TRBJ1-5. TRBV21-1 is a pseudogene segment. This CDR3 has 13 residues. The CDR3 DNA follows: TGTGCCAGCAGCAAAGAGGAGTCTCAGCCCCAGCATTTT. Its translation is CASSKEESQPQHF.

In its sample, this clone was seen once. The rearrangement joins TRBV3-1 (or the pseudogene TRBV3-2) to TRBJ2-5; either TRBD1 or TRBD2 may fit D (7 bases each). CDR3 length: 16 residues. Deletions cut 4 bases from V and 3 bases from J, with 18 bases between. Germline CDR1 LGHDT, CDR2 YNNKEL (reference sequence). The DNA of the CDR3 is TGTGCCAGCAGCCGAGCCCCAGGGGGAGGGAAAGAGACCCAGTACTTC. Translation: CASSRAPGGGKETQYF.

The chain has TRBV6-2 or TRBV6-3 and TRBJ2-7; no clear D gene. The CDR3 sequence is 12 residues long. The V gene's germline CDR1 is MNHEY and CDR2 SVGEGT. V was pared by 1 base and J by 4 bases, with 5 bases between. The CDR3 loop is CASSYFGYEQYF. CDR3 coding DNA: TGTGCCAGCAGTTACTTTGGGTACGAGCAGTACTTC.

This chain joins TRBV7-3 and TRBJ2-3; 12 nucleotides align to TRBD2. V shed 1 base and J 5 bases; nucleotides not matched to a gene: 13. There are 19 residues in the CDR3. The germline CDR1 and CDR2 sequences are SGHTA and FQGTGA. The CDR3 protein is CASSLSGRLAGGGQDTQYF. CDR3 nucleotides: TGTGCCAGCAGCTTAAGCGGGCGGCTAGCGGGAGGGGGGCAAGATACGCAGTATTTT.

The J gene is TRBJ1-1, the V gene TRBV6-2 or TRBV6-3, with D uncertain. Per the germline V gene, CDR1 is MNHEY and CDR2 is SVGEGT. Trimming shortened V by 5 bases and J by 7 bases, and 11 bases separated the two germline ends. The CDR3 runs to 12 residues. The CDR3 is CASSLGGNEAFF. CDR3 in DNA: TGTGCCAGCAGTCTGGGAGGGAATGAAGCTTTCTTT.

This clone was recorded only once. The chain combines TRBV5-1 with TRBJ2-1; D unclear. The CDR3 has 14 residues. The V and J ends lost 1 base and 6 bases respectively, with 11 bases between them. Looked up from germline, CDR1 is SGHRS and CDR2 is YFSETQ. The CDR3 DNA follows: TGCGCCAGCAGCTTGCTGGGATTTGGCAATGAGCAGTTCTTC. Residues: CASSLLGFGNEQFF.

This clone has only one observation. V gene TRBV7-9 combines with J gene TRBJ2-2; TRBD1 matches 7 bases. This CDR3 contains 16 residues. The germline CDR1 and CDR2 sequences are SEHNR and FQNEAQ (reference sequence). V was pared by 3 bases and J by 2 bases, with 6 bases of the junction left unmatched. CDR3 coding DNA: TGTGCCAGCAGCTTCCTCGGGACAGCCAACACCGGGGAGCTGTTTTTT. Translation gives CASSFLGTANTGELFF.

The rearrangement uses TRBV6-1 and TRBJ1-2; TRBD1 matches at 8 bases. The germline V gene has CDR1 MNHNS and CDR2 SASEGT. The V gene end was trimmed by 2 bases and the J gene end by 8 bases; junction bases not matched to a gene: 4. This CDR3 has 13 residues. The CDR3 protein is CASSESRGQGYTF. DNA of the CDR3: TGTGCCAGCAGTGAAAGCAGGGGGCAAGGCTACACCTTC.

The chain recombines TRBV30 with TRBJ1-5; D not certain. The germline V gene encodes CDR1 GTSNPN and CDR2 SVGIG (reference sequence). V dropped 5 bases and J dropped 2 bases, with 13 bases sitting between them. The CDR3 is 14 residues long. CDR3 loop: CAWGDFTGNQPQHF. CDR3 bases: TGTGCCTGGGGGGATTTTACGGGCAATCAGCCCCAGCATTTT.

This chain connects TRBV21-1 to TRBJ1-6; the table names TRBD1, a call not compared with the DNA. TRBV21-1 is recorded as a pseudogene. The CDR3 has 17 amino acids. CDR3 amino acids: CASSKDPTGEITSPLHF. The CDR3 DNA reads as TGTGCCAGCAGCAAAGACCCCACAGGGGAGATCACTTCACCCCTCCACTTT.

The gene calls are TRBV6-5 and TRBJ1-3; D gene ambiguous. V was shortened by 2 bases and J by 0 bases, with 8 bases between the two germline ends. The CDR3 consists of 15 residues. Germline CDR1 MNHEY, CDR2 SVGAGI. The CDR3 loop is CASSYNKDSGNTIYF. The DNA for the CDR3 is TGTGCCAGCAGTTACAATAAAGACTCTGGAAACACCATATATTTT.

The chain uses TRBV6-5 and TRBJ1-1; no reliable D call. The CDR3 consists of 14 residues. Looked up from germline, CDR1 is MNHEY and CDR2 is SVGAGI. V lost 0 bases and J lost 8, with 13 bases in between. CDR3: CASSYSKAASEAFF. CDR3 in DNA: TGTGCCAGCAGTTACTCGAAAGCCGCCTCAGAAGCTTTCTTT.

The V and J genes are TRBV28 and TRBJ1-2; no firm D call. The V gene's germline CDR1 is MDHEN and CDR2 SYDVKM. V was trimmed by 5 bases and J by 4 bases, leaving 11 bases between them. CDR3 size: 13 residues. This CDR3 reads CASSPGRTYGYTF. CDR3 DNA: TGTGCCAGCAGTCCCGGCAGGACCTATGGCTACACCTTC.